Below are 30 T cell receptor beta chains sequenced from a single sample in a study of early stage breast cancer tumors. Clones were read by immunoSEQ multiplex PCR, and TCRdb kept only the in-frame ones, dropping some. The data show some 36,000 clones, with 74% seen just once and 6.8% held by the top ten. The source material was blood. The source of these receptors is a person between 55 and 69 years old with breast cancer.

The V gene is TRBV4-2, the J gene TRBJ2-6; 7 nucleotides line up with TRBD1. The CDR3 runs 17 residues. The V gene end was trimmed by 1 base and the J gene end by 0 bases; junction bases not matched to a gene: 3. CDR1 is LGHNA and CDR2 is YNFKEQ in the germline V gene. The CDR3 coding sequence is TGTGCCAGCAGCCAAGGGAGGACAGGCTCTGGGGCCAACGTCCTGACTTTC. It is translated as CASSQGRTGSGANVLTF.

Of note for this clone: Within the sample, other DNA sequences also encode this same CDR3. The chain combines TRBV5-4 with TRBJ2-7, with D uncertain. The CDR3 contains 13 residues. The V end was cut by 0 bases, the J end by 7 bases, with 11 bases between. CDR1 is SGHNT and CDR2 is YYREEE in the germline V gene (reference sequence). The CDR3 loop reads CASSLGRNYEQYF. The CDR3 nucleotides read TGTGCCAGCAGCTTGGGGCGGAACTATGAGCAGTACTTC.

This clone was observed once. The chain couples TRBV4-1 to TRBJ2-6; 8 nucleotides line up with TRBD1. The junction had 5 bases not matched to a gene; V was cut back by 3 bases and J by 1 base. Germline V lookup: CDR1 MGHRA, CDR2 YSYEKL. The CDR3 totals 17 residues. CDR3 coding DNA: TGCGCCAGCAGCCATTCAGGGGGCCTATCTGGGGCCAACGTCCTGACTTTC. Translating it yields CASSHSGGLSGANVLTF.

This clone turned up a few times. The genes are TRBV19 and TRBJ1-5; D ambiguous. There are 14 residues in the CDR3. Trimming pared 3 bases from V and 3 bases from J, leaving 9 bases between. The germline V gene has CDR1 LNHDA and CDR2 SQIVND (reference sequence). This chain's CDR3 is CASSMDGPNQPQHF. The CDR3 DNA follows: TGTGCCAGTAGTATGGACGGGCCCAATCAGCCCCAGCATTTT.

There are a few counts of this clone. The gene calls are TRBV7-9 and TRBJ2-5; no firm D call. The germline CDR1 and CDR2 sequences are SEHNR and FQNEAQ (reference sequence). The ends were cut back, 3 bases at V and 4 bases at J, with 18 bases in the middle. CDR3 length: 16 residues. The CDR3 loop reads CASSLIRQSLSETQYF. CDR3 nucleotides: TGTGCCAGCAGCTTGATACGGCAGAGCCTCTCAGAGACCCAGTACTTC.

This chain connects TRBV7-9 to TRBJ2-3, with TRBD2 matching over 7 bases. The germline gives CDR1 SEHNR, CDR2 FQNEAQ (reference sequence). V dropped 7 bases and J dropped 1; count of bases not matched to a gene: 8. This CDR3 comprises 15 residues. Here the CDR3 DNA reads TGTGCCAGCAACCCGGGGGGAGCGGGCACAGATACGCAGTATTTT. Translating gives CASNPGGAGTDTQYF. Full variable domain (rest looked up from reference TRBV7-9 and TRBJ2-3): DTGVSQNPRHKITKRGQNVTFRCDPISEHNRLYWYRQTLGQGPEFLTYFQNEAQLEKSRLLSDRFSAERPKGSFSTLEIQRTEQGDSAMYLCASNPGGAGTDTQYFGPGTRLTVL.

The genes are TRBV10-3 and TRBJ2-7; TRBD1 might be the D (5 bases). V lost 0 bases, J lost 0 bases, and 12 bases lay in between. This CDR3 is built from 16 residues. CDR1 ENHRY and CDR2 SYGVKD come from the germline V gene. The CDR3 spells CAISESKGVGSYEQYF. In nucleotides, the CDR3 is TGTGCCATCAGTGAGTCTAAAGGGGTCGGCTCCTACGAGCAGTACTTC.

The chain's CDR3 is CASRRGRATDTQYF. The CDR3 DNA sequence: TGTGCCAGCCGGCGGGGGAGGGCCACAGATACGCAGTATTTT. V usage is TRBV19 and J usage is TRBJ2-3; TRBD2 agrees at 7 bases. This CDR3 comprises 14 residues. V was clipped by 9 bases and J by 2 bases; unmatched bases: 8. CDR1 LNHDA and CDR2 SQIVND come from the germline V gene (reference sequence). The entire variable domain, with the rest obtained from reference TRBV19 and TRBJ2-3, is as follows: DGGITQSPKYLFRKEGQNVTLSCEQNLNHDAMYWYRQDPGQGLRLIYYSQIVNDFQKGDIAEGYSVSREKKESFPLTVTSAQKNPTAFYLCASRRGRATDTQYFGPGTRLTVL.

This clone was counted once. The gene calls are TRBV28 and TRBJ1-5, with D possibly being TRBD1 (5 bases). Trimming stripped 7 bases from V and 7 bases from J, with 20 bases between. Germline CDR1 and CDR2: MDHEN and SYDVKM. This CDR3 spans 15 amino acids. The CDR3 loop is CASTYEGQGRQPQHF. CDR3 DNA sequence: TGTGCCAGCACCTATGAGGGGCAGGGACGGCAGCCCCAGCATTTT.

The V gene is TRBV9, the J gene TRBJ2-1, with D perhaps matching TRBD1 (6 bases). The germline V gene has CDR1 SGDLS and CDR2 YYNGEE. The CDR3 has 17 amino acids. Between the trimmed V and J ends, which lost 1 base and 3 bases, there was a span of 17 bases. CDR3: CASSVSPAGTSYNEQFF. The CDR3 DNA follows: TGTGCCAGCAGCGTATCGCCCGCCGGGACAAGCTACAATGAGCAGTTCTTC.

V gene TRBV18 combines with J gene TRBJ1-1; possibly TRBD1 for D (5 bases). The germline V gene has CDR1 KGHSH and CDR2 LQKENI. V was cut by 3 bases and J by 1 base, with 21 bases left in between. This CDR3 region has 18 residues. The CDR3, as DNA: TGTGCCAGCTCACCTAGTTTCGGGCGTGCAGGGTCGAACACTGAAGCTTTCTTT. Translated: CASSPSFGRAGSNTEAFF.

The CDR3 DNA reads TGTGCCAGCAGCTTGCTGAAGGTGGGTACGGCTTTCTTT. It encodes CASSLLKVGTAFF. The chain combines TRBV5-6 with TRBJ1-1; D is undetermined. The V gene lost 1 base and the J gene lost 11 bases, with 15 bases spanning the gap. The CDR3 covers 13 residues. Germline V gene lookup returns CDR1 SGHDT and CDR2 YYEEEE.

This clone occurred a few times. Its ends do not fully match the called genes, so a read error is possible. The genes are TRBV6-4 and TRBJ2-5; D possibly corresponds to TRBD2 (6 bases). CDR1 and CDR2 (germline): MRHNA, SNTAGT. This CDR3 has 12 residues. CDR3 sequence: CPGGSDPETQYF. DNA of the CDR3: TGCCCCGGAGGGTCAGACCCAGAGACCCAGTACTTC.

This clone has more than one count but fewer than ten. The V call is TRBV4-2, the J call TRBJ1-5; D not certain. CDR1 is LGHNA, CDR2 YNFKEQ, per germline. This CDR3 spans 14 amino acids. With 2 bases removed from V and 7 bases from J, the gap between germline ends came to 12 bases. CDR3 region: CASSQIDRVQPQHF. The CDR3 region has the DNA TGTGCCAGCAGCCAAATAGATAGGGTGCAGCCCCAGCATTTT.

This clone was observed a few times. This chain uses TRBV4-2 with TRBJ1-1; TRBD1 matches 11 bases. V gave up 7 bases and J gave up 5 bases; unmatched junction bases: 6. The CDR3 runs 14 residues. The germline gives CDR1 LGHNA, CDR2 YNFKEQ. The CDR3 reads CASTGQGANTEAFF. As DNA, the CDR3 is TGTGCCAGCACCGGACAGGGGGCGAATACTGAAGCTTTCTTT.

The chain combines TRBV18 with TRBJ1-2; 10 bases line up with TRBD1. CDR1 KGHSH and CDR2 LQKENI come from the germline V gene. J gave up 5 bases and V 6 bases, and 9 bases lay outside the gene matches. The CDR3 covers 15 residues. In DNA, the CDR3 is TGTGCCAGCTCGCCCACGACAGGGGGCGCATATGGCTACACCTTC. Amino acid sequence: CASSPTTGGAYGYTF. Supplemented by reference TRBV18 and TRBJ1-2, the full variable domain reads NAGVMQNPRHLVRRRGQEARLRCSPMKGHSHVYWYRQLPEEGLKFMVYLQKENIIDESGMPKERFSAEFPKEGPSILRIQQVVRGDSAAYFCASSPTTGGAYGYTFGSGTRLTVV.

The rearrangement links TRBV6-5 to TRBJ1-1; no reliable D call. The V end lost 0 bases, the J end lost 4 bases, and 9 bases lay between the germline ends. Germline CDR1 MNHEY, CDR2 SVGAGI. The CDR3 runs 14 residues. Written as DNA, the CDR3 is TGTGCCAGCAGTTACTCGCCTGAGGGCACTGAAGCTTTCTTT. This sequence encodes CASSYSPEGTEAFF.

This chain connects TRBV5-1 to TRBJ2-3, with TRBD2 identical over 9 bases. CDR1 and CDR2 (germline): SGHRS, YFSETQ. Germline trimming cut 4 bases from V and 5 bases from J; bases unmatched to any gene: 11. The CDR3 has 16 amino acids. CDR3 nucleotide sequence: TGCGCCAGCAGCCCGGGACAACTAGCGGGCGAAGATACGCAGTATTTT. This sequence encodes CASSPGQLAGEDTQYF.

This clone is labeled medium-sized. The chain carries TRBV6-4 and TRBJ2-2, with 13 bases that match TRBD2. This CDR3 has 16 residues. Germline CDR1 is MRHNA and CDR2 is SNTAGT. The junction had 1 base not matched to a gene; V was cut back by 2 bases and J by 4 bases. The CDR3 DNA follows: TGTGCCAGCAGTGACGGGACTAGCGGGGCCACCGGGGAGCTGTTTTTT. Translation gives CASSDGTSGATGELFF.

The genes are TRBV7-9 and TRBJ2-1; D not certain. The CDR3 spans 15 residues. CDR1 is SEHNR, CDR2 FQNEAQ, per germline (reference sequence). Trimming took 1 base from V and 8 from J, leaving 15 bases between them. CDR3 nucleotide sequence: TGTGCCAGCAGCTTAGTGTACCGCTTAGTGGATGAGCAGTTCTTC. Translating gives CASSLVYRLVDEQFF.

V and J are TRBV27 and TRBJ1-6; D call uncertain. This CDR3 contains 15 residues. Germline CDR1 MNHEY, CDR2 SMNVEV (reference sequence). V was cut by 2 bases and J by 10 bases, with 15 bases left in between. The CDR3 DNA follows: TGTGCCAGCAGTTTAGTATCGGGTCAAAGCTCACCCCTCCACTTT. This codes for CASSLVSGQSSPLHF.

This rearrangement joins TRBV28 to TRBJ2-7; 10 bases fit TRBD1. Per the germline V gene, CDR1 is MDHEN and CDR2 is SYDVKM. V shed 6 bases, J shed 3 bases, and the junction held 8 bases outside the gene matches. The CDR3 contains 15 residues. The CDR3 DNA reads TGTGCCAGCAGCAGACCCGGGACAGGGGACTACGAGCAGTACTTC. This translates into CASSRPGTGDYEQYF.

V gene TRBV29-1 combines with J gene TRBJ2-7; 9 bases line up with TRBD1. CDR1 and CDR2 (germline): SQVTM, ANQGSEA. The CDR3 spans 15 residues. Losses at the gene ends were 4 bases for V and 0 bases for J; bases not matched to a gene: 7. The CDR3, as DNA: TGCAGCGTTGCCGGGACAGGGTTTCGCTCCTACGAGCAGTACTTC. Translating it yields CSVAGTGFRSYEQYF.

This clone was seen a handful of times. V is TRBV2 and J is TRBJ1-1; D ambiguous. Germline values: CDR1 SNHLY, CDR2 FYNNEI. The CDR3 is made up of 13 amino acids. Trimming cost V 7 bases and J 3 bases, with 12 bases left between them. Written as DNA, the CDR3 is TGTGCCAGCACTATCAATAGGGACACTGAAGCTTTCTTT. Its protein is CASTINRDTEAFF.

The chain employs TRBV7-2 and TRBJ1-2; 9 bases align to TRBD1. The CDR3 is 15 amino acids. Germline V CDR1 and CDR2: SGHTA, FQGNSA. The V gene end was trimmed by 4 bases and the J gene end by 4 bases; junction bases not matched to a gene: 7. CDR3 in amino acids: CASSSNRGPGYGYTF. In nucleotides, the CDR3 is TGTGCCAGCAGCTCAAACAGGGGGCCGGGCTATGGCTACACCTTC. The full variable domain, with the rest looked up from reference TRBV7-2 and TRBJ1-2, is GAGVSQSPSNKVTEKGKDVELRCDPISGHTALYWYRQSLGQGLEFLIYFQGNSAPDKSGLPSDRFSAERTGGSVSTLTIQRTQQEDSAVYLCASSSNRGPGYGYTFGSGTRLTVV.

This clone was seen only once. CDR3 sequence: CAWSVGAVVSSGELFF. CDR3 coding DNA: TGTGCCTGGAGTGTGGGGGCGGTGGTTTCGTCCGGGGAGCTGTTTTTT. V gene TRBV30 combines with J gene TRBJ2-2; D is possibly TRBD1 (6 bases). The CDR3 is 16 residues long. With 0 bases removed from V and 6 bases from J, the gap between germline ends came to 17 bases. The germline V gene encodes CDR1 GTSNPN and CDR2 SVGIG (reference sequence).

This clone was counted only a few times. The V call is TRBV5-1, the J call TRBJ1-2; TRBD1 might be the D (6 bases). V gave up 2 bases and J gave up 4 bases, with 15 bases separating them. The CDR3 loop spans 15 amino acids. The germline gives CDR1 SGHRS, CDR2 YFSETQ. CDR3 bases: TGCGCCAGCAGCTTATGGGGGGCGCCGGGCTATGGCTACACCTTC. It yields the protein CASSLWGAPGYGYTF.

The DNA for the CDR3 is TGTGCCAGCAGCCCAGGCAGATGGGTCACTAGCACAGATACGCAGTATTTT. This encodes CASSPGRWVTSTDTQYF. V and J are TRBV11-1 and TRBJ2-3; unclear D gene. Germline loops: CDR1 SGHAT, CDR2 FQDESV (reference sequence). The CDR3 extends over 17 amino acids. The germline V and J ends were trimmed by 5 bases and 0 bases, with 18 bases remaining between them.

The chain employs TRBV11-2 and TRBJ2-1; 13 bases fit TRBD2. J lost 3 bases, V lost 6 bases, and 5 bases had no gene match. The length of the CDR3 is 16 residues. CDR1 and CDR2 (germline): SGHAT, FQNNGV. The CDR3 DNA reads TGTGCCAGCAGTATACTAGCGGGGGGGCGCTACAATGAGCAGTTCTTC. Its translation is CASSILAGGRYNEQFF.

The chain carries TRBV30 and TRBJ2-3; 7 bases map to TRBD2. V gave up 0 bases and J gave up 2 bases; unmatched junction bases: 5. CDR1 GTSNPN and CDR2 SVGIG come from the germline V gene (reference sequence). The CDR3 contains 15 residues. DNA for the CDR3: TGTGCCTGGAGTGTACAAAGCGGGGTCACAGATACGCAGTATTTT. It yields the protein CAWSVQSGVTDTQYF.